This T cell receptor beta chain was identified during a study of blood T cell repertoires in COVID-19. Germline lookup yields CDR1 SGDLS and CDR2 YYNGEE. The CDR3 is 15 residues long. V lost 0 bases and J lost 4; bases outside the gene matches: 6. The method was immunoSEQ multiplex PCR; TCRdb's version includes in-frame clones alone and lacks a portion of them. Of over 200,000 clones in the sample, over 80% were seen once. This chain links TRBV9 with TRBJ1-2, with 7 bases identical to TRBD1. This receptor was identified in a woman in her 30s who had been exposed to COVID-19. Sequenced input: PBMCs or T cells enriched from blood (not recorded which). The CDR3 DNA reads TGTGCCAGCAGCGTAGCAGGGGGTGGGAGCTATGGCTACACCTTC. Translating it yields CASSVAGGGSYGYTF.